This TCR beta chain was captured in a study of CD8 T cells in ankylosing spondylitis. General study results and limits: Seven to nine highly homologous variants formed a TCR beta motif that appeared characteristic of ankylosing spondylitis blood.

Looked up from germline, CDR1 is MNHEY and CDR2 is SVGAGI. V lost 0 bases and J 1 base, leaving 10 bases between the germline ends. This CDR3 has 16 amino acids. TCRdb ran MiXCR on the 5' RACE reads and lists one entry per CDR3 protein. The sample contains over 700,000 distinct CDR3 sequences, roughly 19% of which appear only once. Points on this clonotype: What it binds is not known.

The gene calls are TRBV6-5 and TRBJ1-3; D perhaps matches TRBD1 (6 bases). The sample comprised blood, either unsorted or a sorted T cell fraction (not recorded which). This TCR was recovered from a male donor with ankylosing spondylitis. The CDR3 spells CASSYSRQGSGNTIYF. The CDR3 DNA is TGTGCCAGCAGTTACTCTCGGCAGGGGTCTGGAAACACCATATATTTT.